A single count supports the clone carrying this TCR beta chain. Its target is unknown. Generated by immunoSEQ multiplex PCR, the TCRdb table keeps only in-frame clones and is missing some. The data contain tens of thousands of clones, approximately 75% of them singletons. These data belong to a study of memory CD4+ T cells and cytomegalovirus serostatus. Study results and limitations: Of 150 to 200 reported CMV TCRbeta sequences, under 70 were found in memory CD4+ repertoires.

V was pared by 2 bases and J by 3 bases, with 11 bases between. Germline lookup yields CDR1 MNHEY and CDR2 SVGAGI. The CDR3 is 14 residues long. The sort gate was single viable CD3+CD4+CD8-CD45RO+ cells for memory CD4+ T cells. The receptor was isolated from an adult in good health and CMV-seronegative. The gene calls are TRBV6-5 and TRBJ2-7; D possibly corresponds to TRBD1 (5 bases). The source material was memory CD4+ T cells from blood. CDR3: CASSYRQIHYEQYF. The CDR3 DNA reads TGTGCCAGCAGTTACCGACAGATCCACTACGAGCAGTACTTC.